Listed below are T cell receptor beta chains from one sample, sequenced in a study of cytomegalovirus exposure and HLA in healthy donors. The data were produced by immunoSEQ multiplex PCR, yet TCRdb's version contains in-frame clones alone and is incomplete. Seen here are 100,000 to 120,000 clones, roughly four fifths observed once, and the top ten hold 1.3%. The material sequenced was PBMCs. These receptors all come from a woman in her twenties or thirties in good health and CMV-seronegative. CDR3s include the opening cysteine and the closing phenylalanine or tryptophan. D genes are given only for firm matches. Not every row has a clone size; where given, it reads once, few, many or a size class.

CDR3 protein: CASSPDRAPYEQYF
CDR3 DNA: TGTGCCAGCAGCCCGGACAGGGCCCCTTACGAGCAGTACTTC
V gene: TRBV5-4
D gene: TRBD1
J gene: TRBJ2-7
clone size: once

CDR3 protein: CASSLAAEKTGNTIYF
CDR3 DNA: TGTGCCAGCAGCTTAGCCGCGGAAAAAACTGGAAACACCATATATTTT
V gene: TRBV7-8
D gene: .
J gene: TRBJ1-3
clone size: .

CDR3 protein: CASSMTGGPGANVLTF
CDR3 DNA: TGTGCCAGCAGTATGACAGGGGGCCCTGGGGCCAACGTCCTGACTTTC
V gene: TRBV28
D gene: TRBD1
J gene: TRBJ2-6
clone size: .

CDR3 protein: CASSRVREQETQYF
CDR3 DNA: TGTGCCAGCTCACGGGTAAGGGAGCAAGAGACCCAGTACTTC
V gene: TRBV18
D gene: .
J gene: TRBJ2-5
clone size: .

CDR3 protein: CASSPGLRQETQYF
CDR3 DNA: TGTGCCAGCAGCCCAGGACTGCGCCAAGAGACCCAGTACTTC
V gene: TRBV11-2
D gene: .
J gene: TRBJ2-5
clone size: once

CDR3 protein: CASSLNSQFLATEAFF
CDR3 DNA: TGCGCCAGCAGCTTGAACAGTCAGTTTTTGGCCACTGAAGCTTTCTTT
V gene: TRBV5-1
D gene: .
J gene: TRBJ1-1
clone size: .

CDR3 protein: CASSAESGGQETQYF
CDR3 DNA: TGTGCCAGCAGTGCCGAGAGCGGGGGGCAAGAGACCCAGTACTTC
V gene: TRBV28
D gene: TRBD2
J gene: TRBJ2-5
clone size: few

CDR3 protein: CASSPPGWVTTYEQYF
CDR3 DNA: TGTGCCAGCTCACCACCGGGGTGGGTGACTACCTACGAGCAGTACTTC
V gene: TRBV18
D gene: .
J gene: TRBJ2-7
clone size: .

CDR3 protein: CASSSSGGAVETQYF
CDR3 DNA: TGTGCCAGCAGTTCTAGCGGGGGGGCCGTGGAGACCCAGTACTTC
V gene: TRBV6-6
D gene: TRBD2
J gene: TRBJ2-5
clone size: .

CDR3 protein: CSAGDYEQYF
CDR3 DNA: TGCAGCGCCGGAGACTACGAGCAGTACTTC
V gene: TRBV29-1
D gene: .
J gene: TRBJ2-7
clone size: .

CDR3 protein: CASSEQASSSYNEQFF
CDR3 DNA: TGTGCCAGCAGTGAACAGGCCTCGAGCTCCTACAATGAGCAGTTCTTC
V gene: TRBV2
D gene: .
J gene: TRBJ2-1
clone size: .

CDR3 protein: CASSSDKASYNEQFF
CDR3 DNA: TGTGCCAGCAGCTCCGACAAGGCCTCCTACAATGAGCAGTTCTTC
V gene: TRBV7-8
D gene: .
J gene: TRBJ2-1
clone size: .

CDR3 protein: CASNVVVSPSYNEQFF
CDR3 DNA: TGTGCCAGCAACGTCGTAGTAAGTCCTTCCTACAATGAGCAGTTCTTC
V gene: TRBV7-8
D gene: .
J gene: TRBJ2-1
clone size: .

CDR3 protein: CASRRDSTLGQPQHF
CDR3 DNA: TGCGCCAGCAGACGGGACAGCACTCTGGGACAGCCCCAGCATTTT
V gene: TRBV5-1
D gene: TRBD1
J gene: TRBJ1-5
clone size: .

CDR3 protein: CASSPIGGGGHQPQHF
CDR3 DNA: TGTGCCAGCAGCCCTATCGGGGGAGGGGGGCATCAGCCCCAGCATTTT
V gene: TRBV4-2
D gene: .
J gene: TRBJ1-5
clone size: few